These 5 T cell receptor beta chains were all obtained from the same sample, sequenced in a study of response to subunit inactivated influenza vaccine. TCRdb re-called the RT-PCR reads through MiXCR, storing one row per CDR3 protein. The sample consists of hundreds of thousands of distinct CDR3 sequences, around a sixth of them appearing once. Material: PBMCs from blood, obtained 11 to 12 days after vaccination. These receptors came from a man aged 50 or older who received an inactivated influenza vaccine.

This clonotype was seen a handful of times. V is TRBV5-1 and J is TRBJ2-3, with D tentatively TRBD1 (6 bases). The V and J ends lost 4 bases and 3 bases respectively, with 15 bases between them. The CDR3 is 15 residues long. The germline gives CDR1 SGHRS, CDR2 YFSETQ. The CDR3 DNA is TGCGCCAGCAGCCGGGACGGACAGAGGACAGATACGCAGTATTTT. It codes for CASSRDGQRTDTQYF.

This clonotype was seen a few times. This chain uses TRBV7-9 with TRBJ1-3; D perhaps matches TRBD1 (6 bases). CDR3 size: 17 residues. The germline V and J ends were trimmed by 0 bases and 0 bases, with 12 bases remaining between them. CDR1 and CDR2 from the germline V gene are SEHNR and FQNEAQ (reference sequence). As DNA, the CDR3 is TGTGCCAGCAGCTTAGCCGGCAGGGGAAGCTCTGGAAACACCATATATTTT. This codes for CASSLAGRGSSGNTIYF.

The V call is TRBV5-6, the J call TRBJ2-1; 12 nucleotides line up with TRBD2. This CDR3 has 17 residues. Germline assignment: CDR1 SGHDT and CDR2 YYEEEE. The junction had 10 bases not matched to a gene; V was cut back by 4 bases and J by 5 bases. The chain's CDR3 is CASSTRRLAGAHNEQFF. DNA for the CDR3: TGTGCCAGCAGCACGCGTAGACTAGCGGGAGCCCACAATGAGCAGTTCTTC.

This clonotype was counted only a few times. This chain uses TRBV15 with TRBJ2-7, with no clear D. Germline assignment: CDR1 LNHNV and CDR2 YYDKDF (reference sequence). The CDR3 covers 13 residues. The V gene lost 5 bases and the J gene lost 3 bases, with 11 bases spanning the gap. CDR3 coding DNA: TGTGCCACCAGCTCCCGGACCTTCTACGAGCAGTACTTC. Protein sequence: CATSSRTFYEQYF. The variable domain in full, completed from reference TRBV15 and TRBJ2-7, reads DAMVIQNPRYQVTQFGKPVTLSCSQTLNHNVMYWYQQKSSQAPKLLFHYYDKDFNNEADTPDNFQSRRPNTSFCFLDIRSPGLGDTAMYLCATSSRTFYEQYFGPGTRLTVT.

The chain has TRBV6-7 and TRBJ1-1, with unresolved D. TRBV6-7 qualifies as an ORF whose function is uncertain. V was cut by 11 bases and J by 3 bases, with 16 bases left in between. The CDR3 extends over 13 amino acids. The CDR3 sequence: CAVSRGPDTEAFF. DNA for the CDR3: TGTGCCGTCTCCCGTGGACCGGACACTGAAGCTTTCTTT.